Following are 31 T cell receptor beta chains from one sample sequenced in a study of CD8+CD57+ T cells in acquired aplastic anemia. Patients included in sequencing had previously demonstrated CD8+CD57+ cell expansion by flow cytometry. Genomic DNA constituted the template upon which TCR beta VDJ and CDR3 profiling was performed. TCRdb reprocessed the reads via MiXCR and lists one record per CDR3 protein. Among tens of thousands of distinct CDR3 sequences, roughly 63% were seen once, and the ten largest hold roughly 65%. Material: sorted CD4+, CD8+, or CD8+CD57+ T cells (not recorded which) from PBMCs. Receptors were obtained from a human donor with aplastic anemia.

The chain has TRBV5-1 and TRBJ1-1; 11 bases agree with TRBD1. The CDR3 extends over 15 amino acids. The ends lost 0 bases at V and 3 bases at J; junction bases unmatched: 1. Germline V CDR1 and CDR2: SGHRS, YFSETQ. CDR3 in amino acids: CASSLGTGGYTEAFF. Here the CDR3 DNA reads TGCGCCAGCAGCTTGGGGACAGGGGGCTACACTGAAGCTTTCTTT.

In DNA form, the CDR3 reads TGTGCCAGCAGCTTACAGGGTGGGACTGAAGCTTTCTTT. Its translation is CASSLQGGTEAFF. This chain uses TRBV7-6 with TRBJ1-1; D perhaps matches TRBD1 (5 bases). Per the germline V gene, CDR1 is SGHVS and CDR2 is FNYEAQ. Trimming removed 2 bases at V and 5 bases at J, with 9 bases between. The CDR3 runs to 13 residues.

The CDR3 loop is CSASRGLNTEAFF. CDR3 DNA sequence: TGCAGTGCTAGTCGAGGGCTTAACACTGAAGCTTTCTTT. The chain recombines TRBV20-1 with TRBJ1-1; D is ambiguous. Germline V gene data show CDR1 as DFQATT and CDR2 as SNEGSKA (reference sequence). The CDR3 contains 13 residues. V gave up 3 bases and J gave up 2 bases, with 10 bases separating them.

As for this clonotype: A junction boundary mismatches the germline segment, possibly from a read error. This chain uses TRBV10-3 with TRBJ2-1; a possible D gene is TRBD2 (6 bases). CDR3 size: 15 residues. Germline CDR1 and CDR2: ENHRY and SYGVKD. The CDR3 DNA reads TGTGCCACCAGTACGACCGCGGGGAACTACAATGAGCAGTTCTTC. Protein sequence: CATSTTAGNYNEQFF.

The chain couples TRBV10-3 to TRBJ2-7; the match to TRBD1 covers 7 bases. The CDR3 spans 12 residues. Germline V gene data show CDR1 as ENHRY and CDR2 as SYGVKD. V gave up 7 bases and J gave up 4 bases; unmatched junction bases: 4. The CDR3 DNA reads as TGTGCCATCACGACAGGGAGTTACGAGCAGTACTTC. As protein: CAITTGSYEQYF.

In this sample, this clonotype turned up a few times. This sequence may be a read error, since a much larger clone differs from it by one base. The chain has TRBV11-2 and TRBJ1-6; 7 bases line up with TRBD1. CDR1 and CDR2 (germline): SGHAT, FQNNGV. The length of the CDR3 is 17 residues. The CDR3 region has the DNA TGTGCCAGCAGCTCTCACCTGGGTAGGGGGCTTAATTCACCCCTCCGCTTT. This codes for CASSSHLGRGLNSPLRF.

This rearrangement joins TRBV2 to TRBJ2-7, with 12 positions matching TRBD2. The J segment lost 4 bases and the V segment lost 3 bases, leaving 4 bases of the junction unmatched. This CDR3 is 15 amino acids long. Germline V gene lookup returns CDR1 SNHLY and CDR2 FYNNEI. CDR3: CASSEPSGGAYEQYF. The DNA for the CDR3 is TGTGCCAGCAGTGAGCCTAGCGGGGGGGCATACGAGCAGTACTTC.

The gene calls are TRBV15 and TRBJ1-1; tentative D call: TRBD1 (5 bases). The CDR3 runs to 15 residues. CDR1 and CDR2 (germline): LNHNV, YYDKDF (reference sequence). Trimming pared 2 bases from V and 5 bases from J, leaving 15 bases between. CDR3: CATSRPRAGSTEAFF. CDR3 sequence (DNA): TGTGCCACCAGCAGACCTAGGGCAGGGAGTACTGAAGCTTTCTTT. Together with reference TRBV15 and TRBJ1-1, the CDR3 gives the full variable domain: DAMVIQNPRYQVTQFGKPVTLSCSQTLNHNVMYWYQQKSSQAPKLLFHYYDKDFNNEADTPDNFQSRRPNTSFCFLDIRSPGLGDTAMYLCATSRPRAGSTEAFFGQGTRLTVV.

A remark on this clonotype: An end of the junction differs from the germline gene, which may be a read error. The chain is built from TRBV10-3 and TRBJ2-7, with a tentative D call TRBD1 (6 bases). Per germline, CDR1 ENHRY and CDR2 SYGVKD. This CDR3 region has 14 residues. CDR3 sequence (DNA): TGTGCCATCAGTGAGTCTGGGGACACCTACGTGCAGTACTTC. This gives the protein CAISESGDTYVQYF.

The rearrangement joins TRBV7-9 to TRBJ1-1, with D unresolved. This CDR3 comprises 13 residues. V lost 3 bases and J lost 5, with 10 bases in between. CDR1 and CDR2 (germline): SEHNR, FQNEAQ (reference sequence). CDR3 amino acids: CASSLDWKTEAFF. As DNA, the CDR3 is TGTGCCAGCAGCTTGGACTGGAAAACTGAAGCTTTCTTT.

The sample holds many counts of this clonotype. This chain links TRBV7-9 with TRBJ2-1, with D perhaps matching TRBD1 (6 bases). The V gene lost 5 bases and the J gene lost 8 bases, with 10 bases spanning the gap. CDR3 length: 12 residues. Germline CDR1 is SEHNR and CDR2 is FQNEAQ (reference sequence). The CDR3 is CASSQGKDEQFF. In nucleotides, the CDR3 is TGTGCCAGCAGCCAGGGGAAGGATGAGCAGTTCTTC.

This clonotype showed up many times. J is TRBJ2-3 and V is TRBV5-8; 11 bases line up with TRBD2. This CDR3 has 14 amino acids. V shed 4 bases, J shed 6 bases, and the junction held 4 bases outside the gene matches. From germline, CDR1 is SGHTS and CDR2 YDEGEE. DNA for the CDR3: TGTGCCAGCAGCCCCAGGACTAGCGGGGATACGCAGTATTTT. Translating gives CASSPRTSGDTQYF.

This chain uses TRBV12-3 or TRBV12-4 with TRBJ2-5; no firm D call. This CDR3 is 12 amino acids long. Trimming took 8 bases from V and 5 from J, leaving 12 bases between them. The DNA for the CDR3 is TGTGCCAGCGCGGCTAACCTTGAGACCCAGTACTTC. Its translation is CASAANLETQYF.

As regards this clonotype: The junction departs from germline at one end; a sequencing error may be responsible. The genes are TRBV4-2 and TRBJ2-1; 9 bases agree with TRBD1. The CDR3 has 18 amino acids. CDR1 is LGHNA and CDR2 is YNFKEQ in the germline V gene. The CDR3 loop is CACSHTPSPGQGYNEQFF. Here the CDR3 DNA reads TGTGCCTGCAGCCACACCCCCTCGCCGGGACAGGGCTACAATGAGCAGTTCTTC.

This clonotype was recorded once. A read error is possible here, since a much larger clone lies one base away. The CDR3 does not end in the conserved phenylalanine or tryptophan, so this is likely a read error. The CDR3 reads CASRPQGPEAFL. CDR3 bases: TGTGCCAGCAGACCCCAGGGACCTGAAGCTTTCCTT. The chain combines TRBV6-1 with TRBJ1-1, with D possibly matching TRBD1 (5 bases). Germline CDR1 and CDR2: MNHNS and SASEGT. Trimming pared 6 bases from V and 6 bases from J, leaving 11 bases between. The length of the CDR3 is 12 residues.

The sample holds many counts of this clonotype. Here the CDR3 reads CASSLGNTIYF. In nucleotides, the CDR3 is TGTGCCAGCAGTCTGGGAAACACCATATATTTT. The chain is built from TRBV9 and TRBJ1-3, with D unclear. The CDR3 extends over 11 amino acids. V was cut by 5 bases and J by 4 bases, with 4 bases left in between. Germline lookup yields CDR1 SGDLS and CDR2 YYNGEE.

V usage is TRBV15 and J usage is TRBJ2-7; D uncertain. Trimming took 2 bases from V and 8 from J, leaving 13 bases between them. CDR1 LNHNV and CDR2 YYDKDF come from the germline V gene (reference sequence). The CDR3 is 13 amino acids. In DNA form, the CDR3 reads TGTGCCACCAGCAGATTAAGACCAGCCCAGCAGTACTTC. It specifies CATSRLRPAQQYF.

The chain has TRBV12-3 or TRBV12-4 and TRBJ1-1; maybe TRBD1 (6 bases). The V end lost 2 bases, the J end lost 9 bases, and 22 bases lay between the germline ends. CDR3 length: 16 residues. The CDR3 DNA reads TGTGCCAGCAGTTTAATAGGAGGTGGGCGGACAGTTAAAGCTTTCTTT. It encodes CASSLIGGGRTVKAFF.

V is TRBV7-2 and J is TRBJ2-7; D unclear. This CDR3 contains 12 residues. Germline V CDR1 and CDR2: SGHTA, FQGNSA. Deletions cut 1 base from V and 6 bases from J, with 7 bases between. CDR3 nucleotides: TGTGCCAGCAGCTTAGTACCGGGCGAGCAGTACTTC. Amino acid sequence: CASSLVPGEQYF.

The chain couples TRBV19 to TRBJ2-5; D is possibly TRBD1 (5 bases). The CDR3 is made up of 15 amino acids. The V gene lost 3 bases and the J gene lost 5 bases, with 16 bases spanning the gap. Germline CDR1 reads LNHDA; CDR2 reads SQIVND (reference sequence). DNA of the CDR3: TGTGCCAGTAGTATCGGCAGGGTTGAGCTGGAGACCCAGTACTTC. Residues: CASSIGRVELETQYF.

The rearrangement joins TRBV29-1 to TRBJ1-1; D is possibly TRBD1 (6 bases). Trimming shortened V by 2 bases and J by 5 bases, and 12 bases separated the two germline ends. This CDR3 region has 13 residues. The germline gives CDR1 SQVTM, CDR2 ANQGSEA. In DNA, the CDR3 is TGCAGCGTTGAACTACAGGGTGGAACTGAAGCTTTCTTT. Translating gives CSVELQGGTEAFF.

This clonotype was observed many times. This chain links TRBV5-1 with TRBJ1-2; D is possibly TRBD1 (5 bases). With 0 bases removed from V and 6 bases from J, the gap between germline ends came to 18 bases. Germline CDR1 is SGHRS and CDR2 is YFSETQ. The CDR3 extends over 16 amino acids. CDR3 protein: CASSLAWGKAAHGYTF. CDR3 nucleotide sequence: TGCGCCAGCAGCTTGGCGTGGGGGAAGGCGGCGCATGGCTACACCTTC.

This clonotype has just a few counts. The V call is TRBV6-1, the J call TRBJ2-7, with 8 bases lining up with TRBD1. V shed 3 bases, J shed 2 bases, and the junction held 9 bases outside the gene matches. This CDR3 contains 16 residues. The germline V gene encodes CDR1 MNHNS and CDR2 SASEGT. CDR3 sequence (DNA): TGTGCCAGCAGTGACGAGGCGGACAGGGCGACCTACGAGCAGTACTTC. It specifies CASSDEADRATYEQYF.

The sample holds many counts of this clonotype. This sequence joins TRBV29-1 and TRBJ1-4, with 7 bases lining up with TRBD1. The CDR3 spans 13 residues. The germline gives CDR1 SQVTM, CDR2 ANQGSEA. With V trimmed by 1 base and J by 5 bases, 1 base remained unmatched. This CDR3 is CSVEGRGNEKLFF. In nucleotides, the CDR3 is TGCAGCGTTGAAGGCAGGGGGAATGAAAAACTGTTTTTT.

The chain combines TRBV14 with TRBJ1-2; possibly TRBD1 for D (6 bases). The V end lost 4 bases, the J end lost 4 bases, and 10 bases lay between the germline ends. The CDR3 is 13 amino acids. Germline V gene data show CDR1 as SGHDN and CDR2 as FVKESK. CDR3 residues: CASSRTVSYGYTF. The CDR3 coding sequence is TGTGCCAGCAGCCGGACAGTCAGCTATGGCTACACCTTC.

This chain uses TRBV29-1 with TRBJ1-1; D possibly corresponds to TRBD1 (6 bases). This CDR3 is built from 14 residues. V shed 7 bases and J shed 3 bases, with 18 bases lying between them. CDR1 and CDR2 from the germline V gene are SQVTM and ANQGSEA. The CDR3 coding sequence is TGCAGCGCTCGCGACGGGGGGCAGTACACTGAAGCTTTCTTT. It specifies CSARDGGQYTEAFF.

On this clonotype: At one end, the junction sequence differs from germline, possibly due to a read error. The genes are TRBV10-2 and TRBJ1-2; D is possibly TRBD1 (6 bases). The CDR3 loop spans 14 amino acids. The germline CDR1 and CDR2 sequences are WSHSY and SAAADI. CDR3 region: CASSESTGTYGYTF. The CDR3 DNA reads as TGCGCCAGCAGTGAGTCTACAGGGACTTATGGCTACACTTTC.

A note on this clonotype: A read error may account for a junction end that differs from germline. The chain is built from TRBV10-2 and TRBJ1-1; 7 bases line up with TRBD1. This CDR3 spans 14 amino acids. Germline V gives CDR1 WSHSY, CDR2 SAAADI. The CDR3 sequence: CASSSTGRNTEAFF. For the CDR3, the DNA is TGTGCCAGCAGCTCGACAGGGAGGAACACTGAAGCTTTCTTT.

This chain connects TRBV12-3 or TRBV12-4 to TRBJ2-3, with 7 bases aligning to TRBD1. This CDR3 contains 17 residues. J was trimmed by 2 bases and V by 3 bases; bases with no gene match: 11. The CDR3 protein is CASSLEFGDSSTDTQYF. The CDR3 DNA follows: TGTGCCAGCAGTTTGGAGTTTGGGGACAGCTCCACAGATACGCAGTATTTT.

Worth noting for this clonotype: This may stem from a read error, because a much larger clone lies one nucleotide away. The V gene is TRBV24-1, the J gene TRBJ1-6; D uncertain. Deletions cut 6 bases from V and 0 bases from J, with 14 bases between. The germline CDR1 and CDR2 sequences are KGHDR and SFDVKD. The CDR3 covers 17 residues. The CDR3 loop reads CATSSRPSRSYNSPLHF. The CDR3 DNA is TGTGCCACCAGTTCCCGACCGTCCCGCTCCTATAATTCACCCCTCCACTTT.

J is TRBJ2-3 and V is TRBV19, with a weak D call TRBD1 (6 bases). Trimming cost V 5 bases and J 0 bases, with 9 bases left between them. CDR3 length equals 14 residues. Per germline, CDR1 LNHDA and CDR2 SQIVND (reference sequence). The CDR3 here is CASSATGSTDTQYF. The CDR3 DNA reads TGTGCCAGTAGTGCTACAGGGAGCACAGATACGCAGTATTTT.